This T cell receptor (beta chain) is from a study of identical twins. General observations from the study: Models, which agreed with sharing between unrelated individuals, nonetheless underestimated the out-of-frame TCR alpha sharing seen in monozygotic twins.

Using its own MiXCR run on the 5' RACE reads, TCRdb lists one record per CDR3 protein. The table includes 350,000 to 500,000 distinct CDR3 sequences, around a sixth detected once. Unmatched junction bases numbered 13, after V lost 3 bases and J lost 5 bases. CDR3 size: 16 residues. CDR1 DFQATT and CDR2 SNEGSKA come from the germline V gene (reference sequence). In its sample, this clonotype was seen a few times. Its antigen is unidentified. Healthy Caucasians provided all donations. V and J are TRBV20-1 and TRBJ2-3; TRBD2 matches at 8 bases. The clonotype originates from a man in his fifties or sixties in good health. Material: naive T cells sorted from blood. CDR3 residues: CSARETSANTGDTQYF. CDR3 DNA sequence: TGCAGTGCTAGGGAGACTAGCGCCAACACAGGAGATACGCAGTATTTT.